One and the same sample provided the 27 T cell receptor beta chains below, sequenced in a study of T-cell memory formation after mild COVID-19 (dated by TCRdb to about 2021). Library preparation employed 5' RACE. Instrument used: Illumina NovaSeq 6000. The raw public reads went through TCRdb reprocessing: fastp at Q25, MiXCR clone calling, in-frame beta chains kept. All rows with the same CDR3 protein become a single entry with the most common DNA and genes. In all, the sample holds about 560,000 distinct CDR3 sequences, and about 22% of those were seen once. Approximately 8.4% of the sample is in the top ten clones. Sequenced sample: PBMCs or a T cell subset sorted from them (not recorded which). The receptors derive from an adult woman who had mild COVID-19 (a few samples of this study predate the infection). The sample titles of this study are shuffled in the database, so cell type and time point are left out; the donor was told from shared clones.

In this sample, this clonotype turned up a few times. DNA of the CDR3: TGTGCCAGCACCCTGACAGGGGGCTGGACTGAAGCTTTCTTT. It is translated as CASTLTGGWTEAFF. The chain links TRBV7-2 to TRBJ1-1; 10 nucleotides line up with TRBD1. With 7 bases clipped from V and 5 bases from J, the junction kept 7 bases outside the gene matches. Germline V CDR1 and CDR2: SGHTA, FQGNSA. The CDR3 is made up of 14 amino acids. Using reference TRBV7-2 and TRBJ1-1 for the parts outside the CDR3, the full variable domain is GAGVSQSPSNKVTEKGKDVELRCDPISGHTALYWYRQSLGQGLEFLIYFQGNSAPDKSGLPSDRFSAERTGGSVSTLTIQRTQQEDSAVYLCASTLTGGWTEAFFGQGTRLTVV.

In this sample, this clonotype turned up a few times. The rearrangement uses TRBV5-1 and TRBJ2-3; D could derive from TRBD1 or TRBD2 (5 bases each). CDR1 SGHRS and CDR2 YFSETQ come from the germline V gene. CDR3 length: 13 residues. V lost 6 bases and J 5 bases, leaving 13 bases between the germline ends. CDR3 in amino acids: CASKGDPRDTQYF. The CDR3, as DNA: TGCGCCAGCAAAGGGGACCCTCGAGATACGCAGTATTTT.

This clonotype was recorded a few times. The chain joins TRBV6-1 to TRBJ1-1; D uncertain. Trimming removed 9 bases from V and 5 bases from J, with 10 bases in between. Germline CDR1 and CDR2: MNHNS and SASEGT. CDR3 length: 11 residues. The chain's CDR3 is CASMRGTEAFF. CDR3 DNA: TGTGCCAGTATGCGCGGAACTGAAGCTTTCTTT.

This clonotype was observed a few times. This chain links TRBV11-2 with TRBJ2-3; D may be TRBD2 (6 bases). The CDR3 is made up of 16 amino acids. Trimming cost V 6 bases and J 8 bases, with 24 bases left between them. Germline loops: CDR1 SGHAT, CDR2 FQNNGV. CDR3 in DNA: TGTGCCAGCAGTTCAGAGGGCGGGGCCACCAGCGGTACGCAGTATTTT. Amino acids: CASSSEGGATSGTQYF.

The rearrangement joins TRBV6-5 to TRBJ1-2; tentative D call: TRBD1 (6 bases). Between the trimmed V and J ends, which lost 2 bases and 2 bases, there was a span of 12 bases. Germline loops: CDR1 MNHEY, CDR2 SVGAGI. The CDR3 is 15 amino acids. CDR3 coding DNA: TGTGCCAGCAGTTACGAGGGACATCCAAACTATGGCTACACCTTC. Encoded protein: CASSYEGHPNYGYTF.

The V and J genes are TRBV20-1 and TRBJ2-2, with D maybe TRBD2 (6 bases). Germline values: CDR1 DFQATT, CDR2 SNEGSKA (reference sequence). The V end was cut by 5 bases, the J end by 6 bases, with 10 bases between. The CDR3 totals 12 residues. The CDR3 nucleotides read TGCAGTGCTCTACTAGCTGCCGGGGAGCTGTTTTTT. Amino acids: CSALLAAGELFF.

This clonotype has only a few counts. CDR3 sequence: CASSLTGQGLNEQFF. The DNA of the CDR3 is TGTGCCAGCAGTTTAACCGGACAGGGATTAAATGAGCAGTTCTTC. This chain connects TRBV12-3 or TRBV12-4 to TRBJ2-1, with TRBD1 identical over 8 bases. This CDR3 contains 15 residues. J lost 7 bases, V lost 2 bases, and 7 bases had no gene match.

The chain recombines TRBV12-3 or TRBV12-4 with TRBJ1-1, with D hard to call. The CDR3 totals 12 residues. Trimming pared 2 bases from V and 7 bases from J, leaving 8 bases between. The CDR3 DNA reads TGTGCCAGCAGTTTAAATCGGCGTGAAGCTTTCTTT. Residues: CASSLNRREAFF.

This rearrangement joins TRBV4-2 to TRBJ1-1; D is uncertain. V was pared by 1 base and J by 7 bases, with 13 bases between. This CDR3 has 14 amino acids. Looked up from germline, CDR1 is LGHNA and CDR2 is YNFKEQ. This CDR3 is CASSQAPGSGEAFF. The CDR3 bases are TGTGCCAGCAGCCAAGCTCCGGGTAGCGGTGAAGCTTTCTTT.

This chain links TRBV27 with TRBJ1-1; TRBD1 is a possible D gene (5 bases). Between the trimmed V and J ends, which lost 5 bases and 8 bases, there was a span of 15 bases. This CDR3 region has 13 residues. CDR1 and CDR2 (germline): MNHEY, SMNVEV (reference sequence). The CDR3 loop reads CASSRDRDIEAFF. In DNA form, the CDR3 reads TGTGCCAGCAGTCGGGACCGAGATATCGAAGCTTTCTTT.

For this clonotype: Germline and junction disagree at one end, which may indicate a read error. This chain connects TRBV7-7 to TRBJ2-5; 12 bases line up with TRBD2. Per the germline V gene, CDR1 is SSHAT and CDR2 is FNYEAQ (reference sequence). This CDR3 region has 16 residues. The CDR3 here is CASSRPGTSGLEAQYF. The CDR3 DNA follows: TGTGCTAGCAGCCGACCCGGGACTAGCGGGCTGGAGGCCCAGTACTTC.

This chain links TRBV3-1 with TRBJ2-1, with TRBD2 identical over 7 bases. Losses at the gene ends were 6 bases for V and 4 bases for J; bases not matched to a gene: 3. Germline CDR1 LGHDT, CDR2 YNNKEL (reference sequence). There are 13 residues in the CDR3. The chain's CDR3 is CASRPSGYNEQFF. In DNA form, the CDR3 reads TGTGCCAGCAGGCCTAGCGGTTACAATGAGCAGTTCTTC.

In this sample, this clonotype turned up a few times. The CDR3 sequence: CASSSDQGVWAYNEQFF. CDR3 bases: TGTGCCAGCAGCTCCGATCAGGGGGTTTGGGCCTACAATGAGCAGTTCTTC. This sequence joins TRBV7-2 and TRBJ2-1, with 7 bases that match TRBD1. CDR1 SGHTA and CDR2 FQGNSA come from the germline V gene. Losses at the gene ends were 4 bases for V and 2 bases for J; bases not matched to a gene: 11. The CDR3 consists of 17 residues.

This clonotype was counted between two and nine times. V gene TRBV4-3 combines with J gene TRBJ1-4; 9 bases fit TRBD1. CDR3 size: 17 residues. Germline V lookup: CDR1 LGHNA, CDR2 YSLEER. V was clipped by 4 bases and J by 8 bases; unmatched bases: 14. The chain's CDR3 is CASSLWGPGTGQEKLFF. The CDR3 DNA reads TGCGCCAGCAGCCTTTGGGGTCCCGGGACAGGGCAAGAAAAACTGTTTTTT.

Only one count was recorded for this clonotype. The chain joins TRBV5-1 to TRBJ2-3; the match to TRBD2 covers 15 bases. This CDR3 spans 17 amino acids. The V segment lost 3 bases and the J segment 2 bases; nucleotides outside the gene matches: 4. The V gene's germline CDR1 is SGHRS and CDR2 YFSETQ. The CDR3 reads CASSSGLAGGHTDTQYF. As DNA, the CDR3 is TGCGCCAGCAGCTCGGGACTAGCGGGGGGCCACACAGATACGCAGTATTTT.

This clonotype appeared a few times. V is TRBV12-3 or TRBV12-4 and J is TRBJ2-7; D is perhaps TRBD1 or TRBD2 (5 bases each). This CDR3 region has 14 residues. V shed 5 bases and J shed 2 bases, with 13 bases lying between them. The chain's CDR3 is CASSPSGTAYEQYF. The DNA for the CDR3 is TGTGCCAGCAGTCCCTCCGGGACGGCCTACGAGCAGTACTTC.

The chain has TRBV7-2 and TRBJ2-7, with a possible D match to TRBD1 (6 bases). The CDR3 totals 13 residues. The germline CDR1 and CDR2 sequences are SGHTA and FQGNSA. With 3 bases removed from V and 6 bases from J, the gap between germline ends came to 12 bases. This CDR3 reads CASSFPGVGEQYF. CDR3 bases: TGTGCCAGCAGCTTCCCAGGGGTGGGCGAGCAGTACTTC.

The genes are TRBV4-1 and TRBJ1-1; 9 positions agree with TRBD1. CDR1 MGHRA and CDR2 YSYEKL come from the germline V gene. This CDR3 is 15 amino acids long. J lost 7 bases, V lost 0 bases, and 6 bases had no gene match. DNA for the CDR3: TGCGCCAGCAGCCAAGATCCGGGGACAGGGATTGAAGCTTTCTTT. Translated: CASSQDPGTGIEAFF.

This clonotype was seen only a few times. This chain's CDR3 is CASSLSSPETQYF. The CDR3 DNA follows: TGTGCCAGCAGCTTATCCTCCCCAGAGACCCAGTACTTC. The genes are TRBV7-2 and TRBJ2-5; D not certain. The CDR3 totals 13 residues. V lost 2 bases and J lost 4, with 8 bases in between. Per germline, CDR1 SGHTA and CDR2 FQGNSA.

This clonotype has only a few counts. The chain is built from TRBV24-1 and TRBJ1-6, with D perhaps TRBD1 (5 bases). Trimming took off 5 bases at V and 7 bases at J, with 14 bases between the two ends. CDR1 is KGHDR, CDR2 SFDVKD, per germline. The CDR3 covers 15 residues. The CDR3 reads CATSVRQTLNSPLHF. For the CDR3, the DNA is TGTGCCACCAGTGTGAGACAGACCTTGAATTCACCCCTCCACTTT.

The sample holds many counts of this clonotype. The chain uses TRBV12-3 or TRBV12-4 and TRBJ2-7; D may be TRBD2 (6 bases). The CDR3 consists of 17 residues. With 4 bases removed from V and 7 bases from J, the gap between germline ends came to 26 bases. CDR3 DNA: TGTGCCAGCAGTTCCCCAGGACTACCCGGACGAAGGCGAGAGCAGTACTTC. Translated: CASSSPGLPGRRREQYF.

The rearrangement uses TRBV7-9 and TRBJ1-3; 7 bases are a match to TRBD1. Germline values: CDR1 SEHNR, CDR2 FQNEAQ (reference sequence). The CDR3 contains 16 residues. V shed 5 bases, J shed 0 bases, and the junction held 7 bases outside the gene matches. As DNA, the CDR3 is TGTGCCAGCAGCGCAACAGGGGTCCTCTCTGGAAACACCATATATTTT. Translation: CASSATGVLSGNTIYF.

This clonotype was seen only a few times. A read error may produce the germline difference seen at one junction end. The J gene is TRBJ1-2, the V gene TRBV7-2, with D tentatively TRBD1 (5 bases). The germline V gene has CDR1 SGHTA and CDR2 FQGNSA. The CDR3 sequence is 13 residues long. The CDR3, as DNA: TGTGCCAGCAGTTTAAGGGGCATTCCGTCAGGGAGCTTC. Protein product: CASSLRGIPSGSF.

The sample holds one count of this clonotype. The chain uses TRBV20-1 and TRBJ1-5; D perhaps matches TRBD1 (5 bases). With 0 bases removed from V and 0 bases from J, the gap between germline ends came to 12 bases. This CDR3 has 16 amino acids. Germline V CDR1 and CDR2: DFQATT, SNEGSKA (reference sequence). The CDR3 protein is CSAREGARVSNQPQHF. CDR3 DNA sequence: TGCAGTGCTAGAGAAGGGGCCAGGGTTAGCAATCAGCCCCAGCATTTT.

This clonotype has only a few counts. The chain recombines TRBV20-1 with TRBJ2-3, with D possibly being TRBD2 (5 bases). Germline V gene data show CDR1 as DFQATT and CDR2 as SNEGSKA (reference sequence). The CDR3 totals 14 residues. Trimming stripped 0 bases from V and 0 bases from J, with 7 bases between. The CDR3 coding sequence is TGCAGTGCTAGAGAACTAGGCAGCACAGATACGCAGTATTTT. Protein: CSARELGSTDTQYF.

This clonotype has only a few counts. The V call is TRBV6-1, the J call TRBJ1-2; 8 positions agree with TRBD1. CDR3 size: 15 residues. V lost 5 bases, J lost 3 bases, and 8 bases stayed unmatched. Germline CDR1 MNHNS, CDR2 SASEGT. The CDR3 loop reads CASSSPDRAYYGYTF. The CDR3 nucleotides are TGTGCCAGCAGTTCTCCGGACAGGGCCTACTATGGCTACACCTTC.

This clonotype was seen more than once but under ten times. The CDR3 nucleotides read TGTGCCAGCAGTTTGTGGGAGAAAGGCTACGAGCAGTACTTC. This codes for CASSLWEKGYEQYF. The chain has TRBV27 and TRBJ2-7, with D maybe TRBD2 (5 bases). Germline CDR1 is MNHEY and CDR2 is SMNVEV (reference sequence). With 3 bases removed from V and 3 bases from J, the gap between germline ends came to 12 bases. The CDR3 sequence is 14 residues long.